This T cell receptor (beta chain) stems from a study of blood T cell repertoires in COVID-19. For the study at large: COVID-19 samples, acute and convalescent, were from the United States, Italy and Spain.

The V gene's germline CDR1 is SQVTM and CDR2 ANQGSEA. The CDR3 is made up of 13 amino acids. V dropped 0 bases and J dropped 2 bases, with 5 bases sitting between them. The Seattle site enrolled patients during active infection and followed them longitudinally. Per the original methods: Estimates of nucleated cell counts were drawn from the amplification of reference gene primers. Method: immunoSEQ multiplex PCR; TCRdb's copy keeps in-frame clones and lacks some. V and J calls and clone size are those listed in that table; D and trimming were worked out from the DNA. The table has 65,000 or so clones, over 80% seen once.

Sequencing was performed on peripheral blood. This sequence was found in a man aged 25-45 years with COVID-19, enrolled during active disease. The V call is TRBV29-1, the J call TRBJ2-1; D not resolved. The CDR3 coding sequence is TGCAGCGTTGAAGAACCGGCCTACAATGAGCAGTTCTTC. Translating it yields CSVEEPAYNEQFF.